These 17 T cell receptor beta chains came from one sample sequenced in a study of blood T cell repertoires in COVID-19 (dated by TCRdb to between 2020 and 2021). The library was generated by the immunoSEQ multiplex PCR assay. Entries here come from immuneACCESS through TCRdb and include only in-frame sequences with V and J called. Some clones fail to appear in such tables; in the studies checked, an unresolved V gene covers under half of the shortfall, and the cause of the remainder is unknown. A total of 55,000 to 80,000 clones appear in this sample, roughly 90% of them only once. The ten largest clones add up to around 30% of the sample. Sequencing used peripheral blood. The origin of the receptors is a man aged 50-59 years with acute or convalescent COVID-19.

The CDR3 reads CASSRYNEQFF. In DNA, the CDR3 is TGTGCCAGCAGCCGTTACAATGAGCAGTTCTTC. The rearrangement links TRBV5-8 to TRBJ2-1, with no clear D. Germline CDR1 is SGHTS and CDR2 is YDEGEE. This CDR3 has 11 amino acids. V gave up 4 bases and J gave up 4 bases, with 3 bases separating them.

DNA for the CDR3: TGTGCTAGTGATCCGGGGCGGGGGAAAGATACGCAGTATTTT. As protein: CASDPGRGKDTQYF. This chain uses TRBV12-5 with TRBJ2-3, with 7 bases fitting TRBD2. CDR1 LGHNT and CDR2 FRNRAP come from the germline V gene. The CDR3 length is 14 residues. Trimming cost V 7 bases and J 5 bases; bases outside gene matches: 9.

V is TRBV6-5 and J is TRBJ2-3, with 11 bases lining up with TRBD1. The CDR3 has 15 amino acids. Germline values: CDR1 MNHEY, CDR2 SVGAGI. Trimming took 4 bases from V and 5 from J; bases not matched to a gene: 5. The DNA for the CDR3 is TGTGCCAGCAGTTCCCCGGGACAGGGGGTAGATACGCAGTATTTT. Its translation is CASSSPGQGVDTQYF.

The chain is built from TRBV4-2 and TRBJ2-3; D might be TRBD1 (5 bases). Germline lookup yields CDR1 LGHNA and CDR2 YNFKEQ. The CDR3 has 15 residues. V gave up 0 bases and J gave up 1 base, with 8 bases separating them. Here the CDR3 DNA reads TGTGCCAGCAGCCAAGAAGGGGCAGGCACAGATACGCAGTATTTT. Amino acids: CASSQEGAGTDTQYF.

The chain links TRBV28 to TRBJ1-2; possible D gene TRBD1, 6 bases. V lost 2 bases and J 8 bases, leaving 18 bases between the germline ends. The CDR3 is made up of 15 amino acids. CDR1 and CDR2 from the germline V gene are MDHEN and SYDVKM. The CDR3 nucleotides are TGTGCCAGCAGTTTAACCGCAGGGGTCGTTAGGGGCTACACCTTC. Its translation: CASSLTAGVVRGYTF.

The chain joins TRBV6-5 to TRBJ1-2, with a tentative D call TRBD1 (6 bases). Germline lookup yields CDR1 MNHEY and CDR2 SVGAGI. The V end was cut by 7 bases, the J end by 3 bases, with 12 bases between. The CDR3 covers 13 residues. The CDR3 protein is CASIPGDHYGYTF. Written as DNA, the CDR3 is TGTGCCAGCATTCCAGGGGACCACTATGGCTACACCTTC.

V usage is TRBV19 and J usage is TRBJ1-3; tentative D call: TRBD1 (5 bases). Trimming stripped 3 bases from V and 0 bases from J, with 9 bases between. CDR1 is LNHDA and CDR2 is SQIVND in the germline V gene (reference sequence). The CDR3 is 15 residues long. CDR3 sequence (DNA): TGTGCCAGTAGTATCGGGGGATACTCTGGAAACACCATATATTTT. Translating gives CASSIGGYSGNTIYF.

The J gene is TRBJ1-5, the V gene TRBV4-1; D is possibly TRBD1 (5 bases). CDR1 is MGHRA and CDR2 is YSYEKL in the germline V gene. The CDR3 is made up of 13 amino acids. The ends were cut back, 0 bases at V and 5 bases at J, with 5 bases in the middle. The CDR3 protein is CASSQDRDQPQHF. The CDR3 DNA sequence: TGCGCCAGCAGCCAAGACAGGGATCAGCCCCAGCATTTT.

The table lists this clone with many counts. This sequence joins TRBV6-5 and TRBJ1-1, with D unclear. Trimming stripped 4 bases from V and 1 base from J, with 7 bases between. This CDR3 region has 13 residues. The germline V gene encodes CDR1 MNHEY and CDR2 SVGAGI. The CDR3 DNA follows: TGTGCCAGCAGTTTTACAGAGAACACTGAAGCTTTCTTT. It specifies CASSFTENTEAFF.

The chain recombines TRBV28 with TRBJ2-7; D is perhaps TRBD2 (5 bases). There are 13 residues in the CDR3. With 3 bases removed from V and 2 bases from J, the gap between germline ends came to 8 bases. From germline, CDR1 is MDHEN and CDR2 SYDVKM. In DNA, the CDR3 is TGTGCCAGCAGTTTGCGGGTAACCTACGAGCAGTACTTC. Protein: CASSLRVTYEQYF.

The genes are TRBV4-1 and TRBJ1-2; a weak D match, TRBD1 (6 bases). Germline-derived CDR1 and CDR2 are MGHRA and YSYEKL. The CDR3 consists of 17 residues. V dropped 1 base and J dropped 4 bases, with 19 bases sitting between them. CDR3 DNA sequence: TGCGCCAGCAGCCAAGGATTAACAGGGTTTTTAGGCTATGGCTACACCTTC. It encodes CASSQGLTGFLGYGYTF.

Here the CDR3 reads CASSYSGGGASDTQYF. CDR3 bases: TGTGCCAGCAGTTACTCTGGCGGGGGGGCCTCGGATACGCAGTATTTT. The J gene is TRBJ2-3, the V gene TRBV6-6; 9 bases fit TRBD2. The CDR3 has 16 amino acids. CDR1 MNHNY and CDR2 SVGAGI come from the germline V gene (reference sequence). Germline trimming cut 0 bases from V and 6 bases from J; bases unmatched to any gene: 7.

The sample holds a few counts of this clone. The V and J genes are TRBV5-4 and TRBJ1-6; D remains ambiguous. The CDR3 covers 15 residues. Germline V CDR1 and CDR2: SGHNT, YYREEE (reference sequence). Trimming stripped 0 bases from V and 0 bases from J, with 4 bases between. For the CDR3, the DNA is TGTGCCAGCAGCTTGGGGAGCTCCTATAATTCACCCCTCCACTTT. Its translation: CASSLGSSYNSPLHF.

This CDR3 is CASSSSGTGDEKLFF. The CDR3 coding sequence is TGTGCCAGCAGCTCGTCCGGGACAGGGGACGAAAAACTGTTTTTT. This chain links TRBV5-6 with TRBJ1-4; the match to TRBD1 covers 10 bases. Germline V gene lookup returns CDR1 SGHDT and CDR2 YYEEEE. This CDR3 comprises 15 residues. Unmatched junction bases numbered 7, after V lost 3 bases and J lost 8 bases.

The V gene is TRBV5-4, the J gene TRBJ1-1, with D possibly TRBD1 on 5 matching bases. Deletions cut 4 bases from V and 0 bases from J, with 10 bases between. The CDR3 runs 14 residues. CDR1 and CDR2 (germline): SGHNT, YYREEE (reference sequence). The CDR3 here is CASSIGHLNTEAFF. The CDR3 DNA reads as TGTGCCAGCAGCATAGGACACCTGAACACTGAAGCTTTCTTT.

The J gene is TRBJ2-1, the V gene TRBV4-2; D unclear. The CDR3 length is 13 residues. V was cut by 1 base and J by 5 bases, with 6 bases left in between. Germline values: CDR1 LGHNA, CDR2 YNFKEQ. Here the CDR3 DNA reads TGTGCCAGCAGCCAAGTAACTGACAATGAGCAGTTCTTC. This translates into CASSQVTDNEQFF.

V and J are TRBV16 and TRBJ2-1; TRBD1 is a possible D gene (6 bases). Germline loops: CDR1 KGHSY, CDR2 FQNENV. V was clipped by 5 bases and J by 5 bases, with 10 bases between them. This CDR3 has 13 residues. The CDR3 here is CASSSGQNNEQFF. The CDR3 DNA follows: TGTGCCAGCAGCTCGGGACAAAACAATGAGCAGTTCTTC.